These 21 T cell receptor beta chains were all obtained from the same sample, sequenced in a study of T cell responses to AZD1222 COVID-19 vaccine. The table came from immunoSEQ multiplex PCR; TCRdb's copy has only in-frame clones and leaves some out. The sample holds roughly 180,000 clones, approximately 87% seen once. The specimen comprised peripheral blood, sampled on day 0 of MenACWY control vaccination. The receptors shown here come from an adult in good health.

V gene TRBV7-2 combines with J gene TRBJ2-1, with 10 nucleotides matching TRBD2. The V gene end was trimmed by 5 bases and the J gene end by 7 bases; junction bases not matched to a gene: 5. Germline V gives CDR1 SGHTA, CDR2 FQGNSA. The CDR3 runs to 14 residues. CDR3 amino acids: CASSPSGRGNEQFF. The CDR3 bases are TGTGCCAGCAGCCCGAGCGGGAGGGGAAATGAGCAGTTCTTC.

The rearrangement uses TRBV7-8 and TRBJ2-6; no reliable D call. Per germline, CDR1 SGHVS and CDR2 FQNEAQ. The germline V and J ends were trimmed by 0 bases and 0 bases, with 18 bases remaining between them. This CDR3 contains 20 residues. The CDR3 is CASSLARFSGGGSGANVLTF. The CDR3 DNA reads TGTGCCAGCAGCTTAGCTCGCTTCTCAGGTGGTGGCTCTGGGGCCAACGTCCTGACTTTC. The variable domain in full, with the rest retrieved from reference TRBV7-8 and TRBJ2-6, is GAGVSQSPRYKVAKRGQDVALRCDPISGHVSLFWYQQALGQGPEFLTYFQNEAQLDKSGLPSDRFFAERPEGSVSTLKIQRTQQEDSAVYLCASSLARFSGGGSGANVLTFGAGSRLTVL.

CDR3 in DNA: TGTGCCAGCAGCTTAGTTTGGGGCGGCGAGCAGTACTTC. Protein sequence: CASSLVWGGEQYF. J is TRBJ2-7 and V is TRBV7-2; perhaps TRBD1 as D (5 bases). Germline values: CDR1 SGHTA, CDR2 FQGNSA. The CDR3 is 13 residues long. Trimming left V 1 base short and J 6 bases short, with 10 bases between.

This clone was observed a few times. The chain recombines TRBV5-6 with TRBJ1-1; D gene uncertain. V was cut by 3 bases and J by 3 bases, with 12 bases left in between. The CDR3 totals 14 residues. CDR1 and CDR2 from the germline V gene are SGHDT and YYEEEE. The CDR3 DNA is TGTGCCAGCAGCTCCCCCGACATTGACACTGAAGCTTTCTTT. Protein product: CASSSPDIDTEAFF.

The chain is built from TRBV6-6 and TRBJ1-2; D possibly corresponds to TRBD1 (6 bases). From germline, CDR1 is MNHNY and CDR2 SVGAGI (reference sequence). This CDR3 has 12 amino acids. V was cut by 6 bases and J by 9 bases, with 14 bases left in between. This CDR3 is CASRKGEWSYTF. The CDR3, as DNA: TGTGCCAGCAGGAAGGGGGAGTGGAGCTACACCTTC.

The rearrangement uses TRBV5-8 and TRBJ2-5; TRBD2 aligns across 7 bases. CDR1 and CDR2 (germline): SGHTS, YDEGEE. The CDR3 runs to 15 residues. V dropped 3 bases and J dropped 5; count of bases not matched to a gene: 10. This CDR3 reads CASSSLLGGGETQYF. The CDR3 DNA reads TGTGCCAGCAGCTCCCTTCTCGGGGGAGGGGAGACCCAGTACTTC.

The V gene is TRBV10-3, the J gene TRBJ2-3; TRBD1 is a possible D gene (5 bases). Germline V gene sequence: CDR1 ENHRY, CDR2 SYGVKD. Trimming cost V 4 bases and J 2 bases, with 13 bases left between them. The CDR3 spans 15 residues. CDR3 protein: CAISAAGSFTDTQYF. In nucleotides, the CDR3 is TGTGCCATCAGTGCGGCAGGGTCCTTCACAGATACGCAGTATTTT.

The gene calls are TRBV10-3 and TRBJ1-2; 7 nucleotides line up with TRBD1. V gave up 10 bases and J gave up 3 bases; unmatched junction bases: 8. Per germline, CDR1 ENHRY and CDR2 SYGVKD. The CDR3 is 13 residues long. The CDR3 DNA is TGTGCCACGACGAACAGGGGTGACTATGGCTACACCTTC. Translation gives CATTNRGDYGYTF.

This CDR3 is CASSLANYEQYF. DNA of the CDR3: TGTGCCAGCAGCCTAGCGAATTACGAGCAGTACTTC. V and J are TRBV28 and TRBJ2-7; perhaps TRBD2 as D (6 bases). V shed 6 bases and J shed 4 bases, with 10 bases lying between them. The CDR3 spans 12 residues. Germline V gives CDR1 MDHEN, CDR2 SYDVKM.

The V gene is TRBV13, the J gene TRBJ1-2; 7 bases align to TRBD1. Trimming removed 5 bases from V and 5 bases from J; junction bases left unmatched: 14. CDR3 length equals 16 residues. Per germline, CDR1 PRHDT and CDR2 FYEKMQ (reference sequence). The CDR3 DNA follows: TGTGCCAGCAGCGGACAGGACTCTCCTTCGAATTATGGCTACACCTTC. Protein: CASSGQDSPSNYGYTF. The whole variable domain, filled in from reference TRBV13 and TRBJ1-2, reads AAGVIQSPRHLIKEKRETATLKCYPIPRHDTVYWYQQGPGQDPQFLISFYEKMQSDKGSIPDRFSAQQFSDYHSELNMSSLELGDSALYFCASSGQDSPSNYGYTFGSGTRLTVV.

In regard to this clone: The junction does not match germline at one end; this may be a read error. This chain joins TRBV12-3 or TRBV12-4 and TRBJ2-1; D possibly corresponds to TRBD2 (6 bases). This CDR3 is 11 amino acids long. The chain's CDR3 is CASSIAVEQFF. As DNA, the CDR3 is TGTGCCAGCAGTATAGCGGTTGAGCAGTTCTTC.

The rearrangement uses TRBV6-1 and TRBJ2-7, with 8 bases aligning to TRBD1. V was pared by 2 bases and J by 0 bases, with 3 bases of the junction left unmatched. Germline CDR1 reads MNHNS; CDR2 reads SASEGT. This CDR3 has 15 amino acids. The CDR3 here is CASSERDRNSYEQYF. For the CDR3, the DNA is TGTGCCAGCAGTGAACGGGACAGGAACTCCTACGAGCAGTACTTC.

The chain uses TRBV6-2 or TRBV6-3 and TRBJ1-5, with a tentative D call TRBD1 (5 bases). The CDR3 has 13 residues. Trimming removed 5 bases at V and 5 bases at J, with 10 bases between. Looked up from germline, CDR1 is MNHEY and CDR2 is SVGEGT. The CDR3 coding sequence is TGTGCCAGCAGTAGGGACCGTTATCAGCCCCAGCATTTT. It codes for CASSRDRYQPQHF.

The chain joins TRBV6-2 or TRBV6-3 to TRBJ1-1; TRBD1 is a possible D gene (5 bases). This CDR3 spans 14 amino acids. Germline lookup yields CDR1 MNHEY and CDR2 SVGEGT. The V and J ends lost 0 bases and 3 bases respectively, with 8 bases between them. CDR3 sequence reads: CASSYSPGDTEAFF. Written as DNA, the CDR3 is TGTGCCAGCAGTTACTCTCCGGGGGACACTGAAGCTTTCTTT.

This clone came up a few times. The chain joins TRBV30 to TRBJ1-2; no clear D gene. V was trimmed by 5 bases and J by 6 bases, leaving 16 bases between them. Germline V gene lookup returns CDR1 GTSNPN and CDR2 SVGIG (reference sequence). This CDR3 region has 13 residues. CDR3 amino acids: CAWSLSFENGYTF. The CDR3 DNA reads TGTGCCTGGTCTCTGAGTTTTGAGAATGGCTACACCTTC.

The J gene is TRBJ2-3, the V gene TRBV25-1; no firm D call. Per the germline V gene, CDR1 is MGHDK and CDR2 is SYGVNS. CDR3 length equals 10 residues. Trimming cost V 3 bases and J 9 bases, with 4 bases left between them. The CDR3 spells CASSDQTQYF. The CDR3 nucleotides are TGTGCCAGCAGTGATCAGACGCAGTATTTT.

The rearrangement joins TRBV7-9 to TRBJ1-4; D remains ambiguous. The length of the CDR3 is 14 residues. Germline loops: CDR1 SEHNR, CDR2 FQNEAQ (reference sequence). Trimming left V 3 bases short and J 5 bases short, with 10 bases between. The CDR3 DNA sequence: TGTGCCAGCAGCTTTAGGGCCAGAAATGAAAAACTGTTTTTT. Translating it yields CASSFRARNEKLFF.

The chain employs TRBV9 and TRBJ2-1; maybe TRBD1 (5 bases). V was clipped by 3 bases and J by 3 bases, with 13 bases between them. Germline loops: CDR1 SGDLS, CDR2 YYNGEE. This CDR3 is 15 amino acids long. CDR3 sequence: CASSALDSFYNEQFF. CDR3 nucleotides: TGTGCCAGCAGCGCCTTAGACAGTTTCTACAATGAGCAGTTCTTC.

The V call is TRBV3-1 (or the pseudogene TRBV3-2), the J call TRBJ1-5; the D is unclear. V lost 3 bases and J lost 5, with 8 bases in between. Germline CDR1 reads LGHDT; CDR2 reads YNNKEL (reference sequence). The CDR3 contains 13 residues. The CDR3 DNA is TGTGCCAGCAGCCAGAGAAGCCATCAGCCCCAGCATTTT. Protein product: CASSQRSHQPQHF.

A few counts support this clone. V is TRBV7-2 and J is TRBJ2-1, with 8 bases fitting TRBD2. J was trimmed by 6 bases and V by 1 base; bases with no gene match: 5. CDR1 and CDR2 from the germline V gene are SGHTA and FQGNSA. The CDR3 runs 15 residues. The CDR3 here is CASSLDGGAVNEQFF. The CDR3 nucleotides are TGTGCCAGCAGCTTAGACGGGGGGGCGGTCAATGAGCAGTTCTTC.

This sequence joins TRBV19 and TRBJ1-5; 7 nucleotides line up with TRBD1. V shed 5 bases, J shed 4 bases, and the junction held 8 bases outside the gene matches. Germline assignment: CDR1 LNHDA and CDR2 SQIVND (reference sequence). The CDR3 is 15 residues long. As DNA, the CDR3 is TGTGCCAGTAGTCGATCCGGGACAGCAAATCAGCCCCAGCATTTT. Translated: CASSRSGTANQPQHF.